The 26 T cell receptor beta chains presented below share a single source sample, sequenced in a study of T-cell reconstitution after alpha-beta-depleted transplantation in children. Library preparation (for TCRbeta) was performed with unique molecular identifiers. Via MiXCR, TCRdb re-called the PCR reads, giving one row per CDR3 protein. The profile shows some 340,000 distinct CDR3 sequences, 10% of them singletons. Sequencing used PBMCs from the stem cell graft donor, obtained from the stem cell graft. These receptors all come from a human donor who donated a stem cell graft to a child with acute lymphoblastic leukemia.

A few counts support this clonotype. The chain joins TRBV7-9 to TRBJ1-1; D is undetermined. V lost 5 bases and J 8 bases, leaving 12 bases between the germline ends. From germline, CDR1 is SEHNR and CDR2 FQNEAQ (reference sequence). The length of the CDR3 is 12 residues. CDR3 coding DNA: TGTGCCAGCAGCGTACACCGAGGGGAAGCTTTCTTT. Its protein is CASSVHRGEAFF.

V is TRBV20-1 and J is TRBJ2-7, with 10 bases fitting TRBD2. CDR1 DFQATT and CDR2 SNEGSKA come from the germline V gene (reference sequence). V was clipped by 3 bases and J by 6 bases; unmatched bases: 8. CDR3 length: 14 residues. The CDR3 loop is CSARGGLADLEQYF. CDR3 sequence (DNA): TGCAGTGCTAGGGGAGGACTAGCGGACCTCGAGCAGTACTTC.

The chain carries TRBV30 and TRBJ2-1; D not resolved. This CDR3 has 14 amino acids. Per germline, CDR1 GTSNPN and CDR2 SVGIG (reference sequence). V was clipped by 5 bases and J by 5 bases, with 16 bases between them. The CDR3 loop is CAWDVARVDNEQFF. In DNA, the CDR3 is TGTGCCTGGGACGTCGCTAGAGTGGACAATGAGCAGTTCTTC.

This clonotype was picked up many times. The chain has TRBV28 and TRBJ2-1, with TRBD2 as a possible D gene (5 bases). This CDR3 is 15 amino acids long. Trimming took off 1 base at V and 0 bases at J, with 7 bases between the two ends. Germline CDR1 is MDHEN and CDR2 is SYDVKM. CDR3 coding DNA: TGTGCCAGCAGTTTATCACGGGGCTCCTACAATGAGCAGTTCTTC. This translates into CASSLSRGSYNEQFF.

V is TRBV12-3 or TRBV12-4 and J is TRBJ1-1; tentative D call: TRBD1 (6 bases). Trimming shortened V by 3 bases and J by 4 bases, and 15 bases separated the two germline ends. This CDR3 is built from 15 residues. The CDR3 DNA follows: TGTGCCAGCAGTTTGGGCAGGGGACCCCTCACTGAAGCTTTCTTT. Translated: CASSLGRGPLTEAFF.

CDR3 amino acids: CASTQGLAQETQYF. The DNA of the CDR3 is TGCGCCAGCACCCAGGGACTAGCCCAAGAGACCCAGTACTTC. The V gene is TRBV5-1, the J gene TRBJ2-5; TRBD2 matches at 9 bases. Germline CDR1 SGHRS, CDR2 YFSETQ. The ends lost 6 bases at V and 1 base at J; junction bases unmatched: 4. The length of the CDR3 is 14 residues.

The rearrangement links TRBV12-3 or TRBV12-4 to TRBJ2-3; D is unresolved. The ends were cut back, 6 bases at V and 6 bases at J, with 7 bases in the middle. The CDR3 loop spans 11 amino acids. The CDR3 nucleotides read TGTGCCAGCAGGGTAATGGATACGCAGTATTTT. This gives the protein CASRVMDTQYF.

A few counts support this clonotype. CDR3 in DNA: TGTGCCAGCAGTGAGTTGTACGACAGGATCGAGAACTATGGCTACACCTTC. This translates into CASSELYDRIENYGYTF. This chain links TRBV6-1 with TRBJ1-2, with TRBD1 as a possible D gene (6 bases). V was cut by 3 bases and J by 2 bases, with 19 bases left in between. The CDR3 sequence is 17 residues long. CDR1 is MNHNS and CDR2 is SASEGT in the germline V gene.

This chain uses TRBV27 with TRBJ2-1; D remains unclear. The length of the CDR3 is 15 residues. Trimming took off 1 base at V and 0 bases at J, with 7 bases between the two ends. Germline V gives CDR1 MNHEY, CDR2 SMNVEV (reference sequence). The CDR3 DNA sequence: TGTGCCAGCAGTTTATGGGTAGACTCCTACAATGAGCAGTTCTTC. Translated, it gives CASSLWVDSYNEQFF.

This clonotype was detected only a few times. The rearrangement joins TRBV9 to TRBJ2-1; a possible D gene is TRBD1 (6 bases). Per germline, CDR1 SGDLS and CDR2 YYNGEE. The CDR3 covers 17 residues. V lost 3 bases and J lost 1, with 17 bases in between. The CDR3 DNA sequence: TGTGCCAGCAGCGCTACCCAAGACAGGCCGTCCTACAATGAGCAGTTCTTC. It encodes CASSATQDRPSYNEQFF.

This clonotype was counted many times. The chain joins TRBV4-1 to TRBJ1-1; no clear D gene. V was clipped by 3 bases and J by 6 bases, with 5 bases between them. Per germline, CDR1 MGHRA and CDR2 YSYEKL. The CDR3 contains 11 residues. As DNA, the CDR3 is TGCGCCAGCAGCCAGGGAGCTGAAGCTTTCTTT. It yields the protein CASSQGAEAFF.

The rearrangement links TRBV7-2 to TRBJ2-6; maybe TRBD1 (6 bases). Per the germline V gene, CDR1 is SGHTA and CDR2 is FQGNSA. V gave up 1 base and J gave up 2 bases, with 6 bases separating them. The CDR3 consists of 15 residues. The CDR3 is CASSLEGAGANVLTF. The CDR3 nucleotides are TGTGCCAGCAGCTTAGAGGGGGCTGGGGCCAACGTCCTGACTTTC. Full variable domain (remainder filled in from reference TRBV7-2 and TRBJ2-6): GAGVSQSPSNKVTEKGKDVELRCDPISGHTALYWYRQSLGQGLEFLIYFQGNSAPDKSGLPSDRFSAERTGGSVSTLTIQRTQQEDSAVYLCASSLEGAGANVLTFGAGSRLTVL.

The chain carries TRBV12-3 or TRBV12-4 and TRBJ2-2, with TRBD1 as a possible D gene (6 bases). CDR3 size: 11 residues. V shed 7 bases and J shed 6 bases, with 6 bases lying between them. The CDR3 spells CASKGAGELFF. The CDR3, as DNA: TGTGCCAGCAAGGGGGCCGGGGAGCTGTTTTTT.

V is TRBV19 and J is TRBJ2-1, with a tentative D call TRBD1 (5 bases). V lost 8 bases to trimming and J lost 1 base, with 15 bases between them. The CDR3 contains 15 residues. Looked up from germline, CDR1 is LNHDA and CDR2 is SQIVND (reference sequence). The CDR3 sequence is CASQMSSGSYNEQFF. The CDR3 bases are TGTGCCAGTCAGATGAGCTCAGGGTCCTACAATGAGCAGTTCTTC.

Comments on this clonotype: At one end, the junction sequence differs from germline, possibly due to a read error. The rearrangement joins TRBV20-1 to TRBJ1-5; D uncertain. The CDR3 covers 13 residues. The germline V gene encodes CDR1 DFQATT and CDR2 SNEGSKA (reference sequence). The CDR3 nucleotides are TGCAGTGCTAGAGCAGAGTGGAATCAGCCCCGGCATTTT. This gives the protein CSARAEWNQPRHF.

This rearrangement joins TRBV4-1 to TRBJ2-2, with TRBD2 matching over 8 bases. Germline assignment: CDR1 MGHRA and CDR2 YSYEKL. The junction had 7 bases not matched to a gene; V was cut back by 1 base and J by 6 bases. The CDR3 runs 16 residues. The CDR3 DNA reads as TGCGCCAGCAGCCAAGTTCGGGGGGGGGCCTCCGGGGAGCTGTTTTTT. This gives the protein CASSQVRGGASGELFF.

This clonotype has ten or more counts. The chain employs TRBV12-3 or TRBV12-4 and TRBJ2-1; 14 nucleotides line up with TRBD2. The V segment lost 6 bases and the J segment 7 bases; nucleotides outside the gene matches: 8. The CDR3 runs to 16 residues. DNA for the CDR3: TGTGCCAGCAGGACCCTCGGACTAGCGGGAGGTAATGAGCAGTTCTTC. Its translation is CASRTLGLAGGNEQFF.

This clonotype appeared a few times. The chain employs TRBV4-1 and TRBJ1-4; D call uncertain. The V end was cut by 2 bases, the J end by 8 bases, with 18 bases between. Germline V lookup: CDR1 MGHRA, CDR2 YSYEKL. CDR3 length: 16 residues. This chain's CDR3 is CASSQFAGQAGEKLFF. The CDR3 nucleotides are TGCGCCAGCAGCCAATTTGCAGGCCAGGCGGGAGAAAAACTGTTTTTT.

This sequence joins TRBV30 and TRBJ1-2; the D is unclear. Trimming took off 2 bases at V and 4 bases at J, with 14 bases between the two ends. The germline V gene has CDR1 GTSNPN and CDR2 SVGIG (reference sequence). There are 14 residues in the CDR3. The CDR3 is CAWSRVRAVYGYTF. The CDR3, as DNA: TGTGCCTGGAGTAGGGTCCGGGCGGTCTATGGCTACACCTTC.

The J gene is TRBJ2-7, the V gene TRBV6-5, with D unclear. CDR3 length: 11 residues. Germline V lookup: CDR1 MNHEY, CDR2 SVGAGI. The V end was cut by 6 bases, the J end by 6 bases, with 9 bases between. The CDR3 DNA sequence: TGTGCCAGCAGCCGCGCCGGCGAGCAGTACTTC. The encoded protein is CASSRAGEQYF.

This clonotype was seen only a few times. The V and J genes are TRBV4-2 and TRBJ2-5; 10 bases align to TRBD1. V lost 4 bases to trimming and J lost 2 bases; unmatched junction nucleotides: 10. Germline assignment: CDR1 LGHNA and CDR2 YNFKEQ. The CDR3 has 17 amino acids. This chain's CDR3 is CASSRGTGVRLQETQYF. CDR3 nucleotides: TGTGCCAGCAGCCGAGGGACAGGGGTGAGACTACAAGAGACCCAGTACTTC.

The table lists this clonotype with many counts. The J gene is TRBJ2-5, the V gene TRBV3-1; unclear D gene. This CDR3 has 12 amino acids. Deletions cut 4 bases from V and 7 bases from J, with 10 bases between. Germline V gene data show CDR1 as LGHDT and CDR2 as YNNKEL (reference sequence). CDR3 coding DNA: TGTGCCAGCAGCCGGACCCTTGGGACCCAGTACTTC. Amino acid sequence: CASSRTLGTQYF.

This sequence joins TRBV6-1 and TRBJ1-2; TRBD1 aligns across 7 bases. Germline CDR1 reads MNHNS; CDR2 reads SASEGT. This CDR3 comprises 13 residues. J gave up 7 bases and V 8 bases, and 10 bases lay outside the gene matches. The DNA of the CDR3 is TGTGCCAGCGTAGACAGGGCGAGTTCTGGCTACACCTTC. It yields the protein CASVDRASSGYTF.

This clonotype has a handful of counts. J is TRBJ2-3 and V is TRBV7-2, with 10 bases matching TRBD2. V lost 8 bases and J lost 3; bases outside the gene matches: 8. This CDR3 region has 15 residues. The germline gives CDR1 SGHTA, CDR2 FQGNSA. CDR3 DNA: TGTGCCAGCGCTAGCGGGAGAGTTCTTACAGATACGCAGTATTTT. Its translation: CASASGRVLTDTQYF.

The table lists this clonotype with many counts. The CDR3 loop reads CSVASGSSYEQYF. The CDR3 bases are TGCAGCGTAGCTAGCGGCAGCTCCTACGAGCAGTACTTC. The rearrangement uses TRBV29-1 and TRBJ2-7; 7 bases match TRBD2. Trimming cost V 6 bases and J 0 bases; bases outside gene matches: 5. The germline gives CDR1 SQVTM, CDR2 ANQGSEA. This CDR3 is built from 13 residues.

This clonotype occurred many times. The rearrangement uses TRBV12-3 or TRBV12-4 and TRBJ2-1; the D is unclear. The CDR3 spans 11 residues. V lost 1 base and J 8 bases, leaving 3 bases between the germline ends. The CDR3 DNA reads as TGTGCCAGCAGTTTAGGGGATGAGCAGTTCTTC. It yields the protein CASSLGDEQFF.